This TCR beta chain was identified during a study of blood T cells in healthy people across ages. Study in general: Template switching retrieved approximately one barcoded beta molecule for each two T cells.

RNA extraction gave at least 5.5 micrograms of total RNA per sample. Germline CDR1 SGHTA, CDR2 FQGNSA. V shed 6 bases, J shed 2 bases, and the junction held 12 bases outside the gene matches. CDR3 size: 16 residues. Study observations and caveats: Roughly linear age-related decline in beta diversity appeared, significant by age approximately 40.

This clonotype was seen only a few times. The antigen remains undetermined. With a J-beta primer mix and a sample-barcoded 5' primer, a second PCR ran 7 to 11 cycles. TCRdb itself ran the 5' RACE reads through MiXCR, one entry per CDR3 protein. This sample has fewer than 750,000 distinct CDR3 sequences, with 47% found just once. Sample: blood. The clonotype originates from an elderly man in good health. V usage is TRBV7-2 and J usage is TRBJ2-7, with TRBD1 matching 8 bases. CDR3 protein: CASSTSRDRNTYEQYF. DNA of the CDR3: TGTGCCAGCAGTACTTCCCGGGACAGGAATACCTACGAGCAGTACTTC.